This T cell receptor (beta chain) was sequenced during a study of blood T cell repertoires in COVID-19. Study at large: The United States, Italy and Spain were the sources of the acute and convalescent COVID-19 samples.

The CDR3 runs to 14 residues. Germline V gene lookup returns CDR1 MNHEY and CDR2 SVGAGI. Trimming removed 5 bases from V and 0 bases from J, with 9 bases in between. Assay used: immunoSEQ multiplex PCR; TCRdb lists only in-frame clones, some missing. The sample consists of around 200,000 clones, approximately 87% of them appearing once. The receptor's source is a woman aged 55-69 years with COVID-19, enrolled during active disease. This rearrangement joins TRBV6-5 to TRBJ2-3, with D perhaps TRBD1 (5 bases). Source material: peripheral blood. CDR3 coding DNA: TGTGCCAGCAGTAGACAGTCTAGCACAGATACGCAGTATTTT. Protein sequence: CASSRQSSTDTQYF.